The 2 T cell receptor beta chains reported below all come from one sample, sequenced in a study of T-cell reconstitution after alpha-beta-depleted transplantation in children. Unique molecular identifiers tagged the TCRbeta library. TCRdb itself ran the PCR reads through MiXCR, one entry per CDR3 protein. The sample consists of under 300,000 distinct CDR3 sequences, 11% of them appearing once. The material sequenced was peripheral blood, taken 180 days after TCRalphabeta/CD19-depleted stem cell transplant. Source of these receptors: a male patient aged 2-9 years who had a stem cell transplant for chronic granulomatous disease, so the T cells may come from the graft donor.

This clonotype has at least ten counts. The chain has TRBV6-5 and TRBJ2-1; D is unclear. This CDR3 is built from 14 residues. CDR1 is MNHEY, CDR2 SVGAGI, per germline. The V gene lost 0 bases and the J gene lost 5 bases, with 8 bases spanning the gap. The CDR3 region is CASSYSIRDNEQFF. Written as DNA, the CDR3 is TGTGCCAGCAGTTACTCGATCCGGGACAATGAGCAGTTCTTC.

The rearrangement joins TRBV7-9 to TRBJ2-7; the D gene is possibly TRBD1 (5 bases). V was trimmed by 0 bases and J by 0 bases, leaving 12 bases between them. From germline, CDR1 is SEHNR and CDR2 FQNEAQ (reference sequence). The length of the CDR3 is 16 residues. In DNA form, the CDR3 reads TGTGCCAGCAGCTTAGCAGGGGCCCACCTCTCCTACGAGCAGTACTTC. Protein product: CASSLAGAHLSYEQYF.